The T cell receptor (beta chain) under discussion was sequenced for a study of cytotoxic CD8 clonotypes in ibrutinib-treated CLL. Whole-study context: Overall, about 25 responses were partial and 2 complete; following median roughly 70 months, roughly 15 patients stayed remitted and around twelve progressed. Study conclusions and caveats: Baseline levels of clonality went above those of age-matched healthy donors and moved with circulating CD8+ T-cell counts. A rise in clonality was seen at ibrutinib response, and a fall back toward baseline was seen at progression. Public clonotypes, rarely seen, contracted or held steady on treatment.

Assay used: immunoSEQ multiplex PCR; TCRdb lists only in-frame clones, some missing. Of 270,000 or so clones in the sample, roughly 76% were seen once. Germline CDR1 PRHDT, CDR2 FYEKMQ (reference sequence). Deletions cut 5 bases from V and 0 bases from J, with 14 bases between. The CDR3 runs 16 residues. This clone was counted once. Its antigen is not identified. The TCR was taken from a human donor with chronic lymphocytic leukemia. This chain uses TRBV13 with TRBJ2-4; D unresolved. The sample in question was PBMCs, obtained at disease progression, from a patient treated with ibrutinib. CDR3 bases: TGTGCCAGCAGCCAACACCGGGTTTTAGCCAAAAACATTCAGTACTTC. This gives the protein CASSQHRVLAKNIQYF. The full variable domain, its missing parts supplied by reference TRBV13 and TRBJ2-4, is AAGVIQSPRHLIKEKRETATLKCYPIPRHDTVYWYQQGPGQDPQFLISFYEKMQSDKGSIPDRFSAQQFSDYHSELNMSSLELGDSALYFCASSQHRVLAKNIQYFGAGTRLSVL.